The next 12 T cell receptor beta chains were all read from a single sample in a study of T cells after yellow fever vaccination. TCRdb passed the 5' RACE reads through MiXCR, listing each CDR3 protein once. The table has 300,000 or so distinct CDR3 sequences, less than 9.5% seen once; the top ten hold approximately 15%. The specimen comprised PBMCs, sampled around 45 days after the first yellow fever vaccination. The origin of the receptors is a man between 18 and 29 years old who received the YFV17D yellow fever vaccine.

This clonotype came up many times. The genes are TRBV7-3 and TRBJ2-2, with no clear D. Trimming shortened V by 5 bases and J by 5 bases, and 9 bases separated the two germline ends. The CDR3 totals 13 residues. Looked up from germline, CDR1 is SGHTA and CDR2 is FQGTGA. CDR3 loop: CASSLQETGELFF. CDR3 DNA sequence: TGTGCCAGCAGCCTGCAGGAGACCGGGGAGCTGTTTTTT.

The rearrangement links TRBV5-4 to TRBJ1-2, with D possibly being TRBD1 (5 bases). Trimming stripped 1 base from V and 0 bases from J, with 7 bases between. CDR1 and CDR2 from the germline V gene are SGHNT and YYREEE (reference sequence). The CDR3 extends over 14 amino acids. The CDR3 DNA is TGTGCCAGCAGCTTGACAGGATCTAACTATGGCTACACCTTC. The encoded protein is CASSLTGSNYGYTF.

The chain employs TRBV4-1 and TRBJ2-1, with D unresolved. CDR1 is MGHRA, CDR2 YSYEKL, per germline. The CDR3 is made up of 16 amino acids. V lost 0 bases and J 0 bases, leaving 9 bases between the germline ends. In DNA, the CDR3 is TGCGCCAGCAGCCAAGACCTTCCAAGCTCCTACAATGAGCAGTTCTTC. Encoded protein: CASSQDLPSSYNEQFF.

The rearrangement links TRBV10-3 to TRBJ2-5; perhaps D is TRBD1 or TRBD2 (5 bases each). The CDR3 extends over 14 amino acids. The V gene lost 8 bases and the J gene lost 4 bases, with 17 bases spanning the gap. Germline CDR1 and CDR2: ENHRY and SYGVKD. CDR3 sequence: CAIAPGTHLETQYF. In DNA form, the CDR3 reads TGTGCCATCGCTCCCGGGACCCACCTAGAGACCCAGTACTTC.

This clonotype was seen only a few times. The rearrangement uses TRBV6-2 or TRBV6-3 and TRBJ2-3; maybe TRBD1 (6 bases). Trimming left V 2 bases short and J 6 bases short, with 21 bases between. The CDR3 is 17 residues long. CDR1 is MNHEY, CDR2 SVGEGT, per germline. The CDR3, as DNA: TGTGCCAGCAGTTACCCTATTAGGGGGAATTTGGCCGATACGCAGTATTTT. This encodes CASSYPIRGNLADTQYF.

This clonotype showed up many times. The junction and the germline gene differ at one end; a read error may be behind it. The rearrangement uses TRBV9 and TRBJ2-2; tentatively, D is TRBD2 (5 bases). The CDR3 length is 14 residues. The germline gives CDR1 SGDLS, CDR2 YYNGEE. CDR3 coding DNA: TGCGCCAGCAGCGTTGGAGGAAACACCGGGGAGCTGTTTTTT. It encodes CASSVGGNTGELFF. Full variable domain (missing parts from reference TRBV9 and TRBJ2-2): DSGVTQTPKHLITATGQRVTLRCSPRSGDLSVYWYQQSLDQGLQFLIQYYNGEERAKGNILERFSAQQFPDLHSELNLSSLELGDSALYFCASSVGGNTGELFFGEGSRLTVL.

The chain couples TRBV6-1 to TRBJ2-1; 9 bases match TRBD1. The CDR3 runs to 15 residues. The germline V gene encodes CDR1 MNHNS and CDR2 SASEGT. Losses at the gene ends were 6 bases for V and 1 base for J; bases not matched to a gene: 4. The CDR3 is CASRRGQGSYNEQFF. Here the CDR3 DNA reads TGTGCCAGCAGGCGTGGACAGGGGTCCTACAATGAGCAGTTCTTC.

This clonotype was detected a few times. One end of the junction fails to match germline, which may point to a read error. This sequence joins TRBV7-2 and TRBJ2-7; D might be TRBD1 or TRBD2, each matching 6 bases. Germline CDR1 is SGHTA and CDR2 is FQGNSA. This CDR3 comprises 15 residues. CDR3 loop: CASTLAGGGQYGQYF. CDR3 DNA: TGTGCCAGCACCCTTGCGGGTGGGGGGCAATACGGGCAGTACTTC. Full variable domain (outside the CDR3, taken from reference TRBV7-2 and TRBJ2-7): GAGVSQSPSNKVTEKGKDVELRCDPISGHTALYWYRQSLGQGLEFLIYFQGNSAPDKSGLPSDRFSAERTGGSVSTLTIQRTQQEDSAVYLCASTLAGGGQYGQYFGPGTRLTVT.

This clonotype was seen repeatedly, ten times or more. This rearrangement joins TRBV20-1 to TRBJ2-7; D uncertain. Germline CDR1 and CDR2: DFQATT and SNEGSKA (reference sequence). The CDR3 has 14 residues. The CDR3 sequence: CSATPNALNYEQYV. As DNA, the CDR3 is TGCAGCGCTACCCCGAACGCACTCAACTACGAGCAGTACGTC.

The chain carries TRBV11-2 and TRBJ2-3, with TRBD1 matching over 7 bases. Germline V gene data show CDR1 as SGHAT and CDR2 as FQNNGV. V was clipped by 5 bases and J by 3 bases; unmatched bases: 8. The CDR3 contains 15 residues. The CDR3 region is CASSQQGSRTDTQYF. The CDR3 DNA reads as TGTGCCAGCAGCCAACAGGGGTCGAGAACAGATACGCAGTATTTT. Full variable domain (remainder filled in from reference TRBV11-2 and TRBJ2-3): EAGVAQSPRYKIIEKRQSVAFWCNPISGHATLYWYQQILGQGPKLLIQFQNNGVVDDSQLPKDRFSAERLKGVDSTLKIQPAKLEDSAVYLCASSQQGSRTDTQYFGPGTRLTVL.

V is TRBV4-3 and J is TRBJ2-3; D remains ambiguous. The CDR3 contains 16 residues. The germline V gene encodes CDR1 LGHNA and CDR2 YSLEER. V lost 1 base and J lost 6, with 17 bases in between. For the CDR3, the DNA is TGCGCCAGCAGCCAAGCCTTTCCCCCCGCCAGGGATACGCAGTATTTT. This codes for CASSQAFPPARDTQYF.

The chain couples TRBV7-2 to TRBJ2-3, with a tentative D call TRBD2 (6 bases). The CDR3 runs to 15 residues. From germline, CDR1 is SGHTA and CDR2 FQGNSA. Trimming removed 1 base from V and 1 base from J, with 9 bases in between. CDR3 residues: CASSLGPGGTDTQYF. CDR3 sequence (DNA): TGTGCCAGCAGCTTAGGCCCGGGGGGCACAGATACGCAGTATTTT.